Shown below are 6 T cell receptor beta chains from a single sample sequenced in a study of T-cell memory formation after mild COVID-19. TCRdb redid the calling of the 5' RACE reads with MiXCR, one entry per CDR3 protein. The sample yields about 400,000 distinct CDR3 sequences, about a sixth seen once. Material: PBMCs or a T cell subset sorted from them (not recorded which). Every receptor here comes from a man aged 18-30 years who had mild COVID-19 (a few samples of this study predate the infection). Cell type and time point are not known.

V gene TRBV5-5 combines with J gene TRBJ1-6; D might be TRBD1 (5 bases). Between the trimmed V and J ends, which lost 4 bases and 7 bases, there was a span of 12 bases. Germline-derived CDR1 and CDR2 are SGHKS and YYEKEE (reference sequence). The CDR3 has 14 residues. CDR3 sequence reads: CASSPSGGNSPLHF. CDR3 sequence (DNA): TGTGCCAGCAGCCCCTCGGGGGGGAATTCACCCCTCCACTTT.

The CDR3 protein is CASSLGGQGYTRDIQYF. CDR3 nucleotide sequence: TGTGCCAGCAGTTTAGGAGGTCAGGGGTATACCCGGGACATTCAGTACTTC. The chain couples TRBV27 to TRBJ2-4; the D gene is possibly TRBD1 (6 bases). Germline assignment: CDR1 MNHEY and CDR2 SMNVEV (reference sequence). V gave up 2 bases and J gave up 8 bases, with 22 bases separating them. There are 17 residues in the CDR3.

This chain links TRBV12-3 or TRBV12-4 with TRBJ1-3; 8 nucleotides agree with TRBD1. The trim removed 5 bases at V and 0 bases at J, leaving 3 bases unmatched. The CDR3 has 15 amino acids. The CDR3 loop reads CASSGTGSSGNTIYF. CDR3 DNA sequence: TGTGCCAGCAGTGGGACAGGATCCTCTGGAAACACCATATATTTT.

This clonotype showed up just a few times. V and J are TRBV28 and TRBJ2-5; possible D gene TRBD2, 5 bases. CDR1 is MDHEN, CDR2 SYDVKM, per germline. CDR3 length: 14 amino acids. V was cut by 5 bases and J by 5 bases, with 15 bases left in between. The CDR3 loop reads CASSHAAGVETQYF. Written as DNA, the CDR3 is TGTGCCAGCAGTCATGCGGCCGGGGTGGAGACCCAGTACTTC.

V and J are TRBV29-1 and TRBJ2-7; TRBD1 aligns across 8 bases. The CDR3 loop spans 13 amino acids. V lost 3 bases to trimming and J lost 2 bases; unmatched junction nucleotides: 3. Germline values: CDR1 SQVTM, CDR2 ANQGSEA. The CDR3 loop is CSVETGVTYEQYF. The CDR3 nucleotides read TGCAGCGTTGAGACAGGGGTGACCTACGAGCAGTACTTC.

This clonotype was picked up a small number of times. The J gene is TRBJ2-2, the V gene TRBV9; D gene unclear. V lost 1 base and J 3 bases, leaving 4 bases between the germline ends. From germline, CDR1 is SGDLS and CDR2 YYNGEE. There are 13 residues in the CDR3. The CDR3, as DNA: TGTGCCAGCAGCGTAACACACACCGGGGAGCTGTTTTTT. Protein product: CASSVTHTGELFF.